This TCR beta chain was identified during a study of early T cells in non-severe SARS-CoV-2 infection. At the level of the study: From unsorted whole blood, bulk RNA was sequenced, and the chains remained unpaired.

TCRdb re-called the 5' RACE reads with MiXCR, one entry per CDR3 protein. This sample has 35,000 to 45,000 distinct CDR3 sequences, with 9% to 15% found just once. Per the germline V gene, CDR1 is SNHLY and CDR2 is FYNNEI. Trimming pared 7 bases from V and 0 bases from J, leaving 13 bases between. There are 15 residues in the CDR3. The V and J genes are TRBV2 and TRBJ1-3; D ambiguous. This clonotype originated in an adult who was a healthcare worker with PCR-confirmed SARS-CoV-2 infection or an uninfected control (not recorded which). The sequencing input was whole blood. The CDR3 region is CASNPGRLSGNTIYF. The CDR3 bases are TGTGCCAGCAACCCCGGTCGCCTCTCTGGAAACACCATATATTTT.